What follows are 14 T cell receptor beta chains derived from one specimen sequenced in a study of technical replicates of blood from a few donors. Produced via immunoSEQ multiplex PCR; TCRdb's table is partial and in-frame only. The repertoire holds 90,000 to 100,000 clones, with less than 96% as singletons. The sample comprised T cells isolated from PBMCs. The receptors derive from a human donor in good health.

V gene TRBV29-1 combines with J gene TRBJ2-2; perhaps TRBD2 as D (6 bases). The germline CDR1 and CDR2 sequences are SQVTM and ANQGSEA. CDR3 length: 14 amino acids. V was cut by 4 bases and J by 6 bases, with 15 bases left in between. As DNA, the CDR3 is TGCAGCGTTGCGCAAAGACTAGTTCCCGGGGAGCTGTTTTTT. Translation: CSVAQRLVPGELFF.

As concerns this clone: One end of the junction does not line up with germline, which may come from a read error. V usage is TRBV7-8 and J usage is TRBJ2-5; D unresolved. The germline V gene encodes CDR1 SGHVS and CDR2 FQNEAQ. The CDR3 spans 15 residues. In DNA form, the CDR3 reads TGTGCCAGCACCTTATTCGGTTTACCGGAAGAGACCCAGTACTTC. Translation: CASTLFGLPEETQYF.

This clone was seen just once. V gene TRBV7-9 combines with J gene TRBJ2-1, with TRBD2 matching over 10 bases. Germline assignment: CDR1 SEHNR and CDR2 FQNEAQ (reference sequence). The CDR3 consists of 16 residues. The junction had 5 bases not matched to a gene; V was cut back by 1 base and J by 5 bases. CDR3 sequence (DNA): TGTGCCAGCAGCTTAGTCCTAGCGGGAGAGAACAATGAGCAGTTCTTC. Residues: CASSLVLAGENNEQFF.

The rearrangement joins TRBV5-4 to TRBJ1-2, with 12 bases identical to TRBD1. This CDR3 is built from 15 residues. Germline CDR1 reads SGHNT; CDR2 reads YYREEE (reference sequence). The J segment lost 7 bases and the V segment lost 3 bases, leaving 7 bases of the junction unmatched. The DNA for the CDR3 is TGTGCCAGCAGCTCTCCGGGACAGGGGGCCGTTGGCTACACCTTC. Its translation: CASSSPGQGAVGYTF.

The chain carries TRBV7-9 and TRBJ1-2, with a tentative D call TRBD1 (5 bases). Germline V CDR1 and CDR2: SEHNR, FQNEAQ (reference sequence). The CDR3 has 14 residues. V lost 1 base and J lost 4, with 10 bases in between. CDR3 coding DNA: TGTGCCAGCAGCTTAGAGACAGTTTCCTATGGCTACACCTTC. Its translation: CASSLETVSYGYTF.

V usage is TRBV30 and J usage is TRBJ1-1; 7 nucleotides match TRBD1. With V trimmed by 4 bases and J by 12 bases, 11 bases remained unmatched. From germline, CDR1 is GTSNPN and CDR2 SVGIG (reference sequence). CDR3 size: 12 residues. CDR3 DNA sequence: TGTGCCTGGAAAAAACTGGACAGGATCCCTTTCTTT. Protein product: CAWKKLDRIPFF. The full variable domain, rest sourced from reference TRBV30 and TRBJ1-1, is SQTIHQWPATLVQPVGSPLSLECTVEGTSNPNLYWYRQAAGRGLQLLFYSVGIGQISSEVPQNLSASRPQDRQFILSSKKLLLSDSGFYLCAWKKLDRIPFFGQGTRLTVV.

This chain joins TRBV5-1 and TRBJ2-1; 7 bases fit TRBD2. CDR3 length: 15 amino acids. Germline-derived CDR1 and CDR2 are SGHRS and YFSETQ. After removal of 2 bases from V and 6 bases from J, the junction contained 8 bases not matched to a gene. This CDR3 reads CASSFLRESGNEQFF. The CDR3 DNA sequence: TGCGCCAGCAGCTTCTTGCGGGAGTCCGGCAATGAGCAGTTCTTC.

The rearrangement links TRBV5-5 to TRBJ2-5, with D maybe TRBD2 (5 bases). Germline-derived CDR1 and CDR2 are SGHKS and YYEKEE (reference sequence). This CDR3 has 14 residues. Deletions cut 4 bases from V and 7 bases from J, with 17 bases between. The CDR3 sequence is CASSIPLRRRTQYF. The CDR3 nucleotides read TGTGCCAGCAGCATACCATTACGGAGGAGGACCCAGTACTTC.

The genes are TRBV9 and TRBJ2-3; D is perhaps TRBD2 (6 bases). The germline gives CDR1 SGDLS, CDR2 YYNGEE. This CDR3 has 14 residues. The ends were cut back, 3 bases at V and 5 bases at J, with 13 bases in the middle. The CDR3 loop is CASSGIRELDTQYF. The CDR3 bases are TGTGCCAGCAGCGGTATTCGGGAGCTAGATACGCAGTATTTT.

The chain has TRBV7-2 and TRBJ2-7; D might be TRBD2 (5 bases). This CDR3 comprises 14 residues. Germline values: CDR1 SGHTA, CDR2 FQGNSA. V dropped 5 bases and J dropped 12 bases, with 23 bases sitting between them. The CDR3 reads CASSPEGWRSGAYF. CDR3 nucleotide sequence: TGTGCCAGCAGCCCCGAGGGATGGCGGAGTGGAGCGTACTTC. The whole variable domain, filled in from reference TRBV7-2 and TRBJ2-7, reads GAGVSQSPSNKVTEKGKDVELRCDPISGHTALYWYRQSLGQGLEFLIYFQGNSAPDKSGLPSDRFSAERTGGSVSTLTIQRTQQEDSAVYLCASSPEGWRSGAYFGPGTRLTVT.

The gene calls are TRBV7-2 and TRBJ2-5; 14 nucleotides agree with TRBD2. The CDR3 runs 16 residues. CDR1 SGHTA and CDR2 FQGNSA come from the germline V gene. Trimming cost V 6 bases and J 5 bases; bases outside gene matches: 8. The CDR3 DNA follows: TGTGCCAGCAGAAAAGGGACTAGCGGGAGTATTGAGACCCAGTACTTC. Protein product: CASRKGTSGSIETQYF. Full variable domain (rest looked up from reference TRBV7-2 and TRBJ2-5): GAGVSQSPSNKVTEKGKDVELRCDPISGHTALYWYRQSLGQGLEFLIYFQGNSAPDKSGLPSDRFSAERTGGSVSTLTIQRTQQEDSAVYLCASRKGTSGSIETQYFGPGTRLLVL.

The CDR3 nucleotides read TGTGCCAGCAGCCAACCACCGCTACCTGGGGGGTTACCTGAAGCTTTCTTT. This sequence encodes CASSQPPLPGGLPEAFF. The chain uses TRBV7-8 and TRBJ1-1; D perhaps matches TRBD1 (5 bases). The CDR3 extends over 17 amino acids. The germline gives CDR1 SGHVS, CDR2 FQNEAQ. Trimming pared 5 bases from V and 6 bases from J, leaving 25 bases between.

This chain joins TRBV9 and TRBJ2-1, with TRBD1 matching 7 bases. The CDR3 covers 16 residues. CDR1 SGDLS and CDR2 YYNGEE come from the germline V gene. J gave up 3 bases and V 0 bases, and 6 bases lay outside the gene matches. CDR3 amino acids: CASSVDVGGNYNEQFF. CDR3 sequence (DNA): TGTGCCAGCAGCGTAGATGTAGGGGGCAACTACAATGAGCAGTTCTTC. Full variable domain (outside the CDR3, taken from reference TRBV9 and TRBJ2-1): DSGVTQTPKHLITATGQRVTLRCSPRSGDLSVYWYQQSLDQGLQFLIQYYNGEERAKGNILERFSAQQFPDLHSELNLSSLELGDSALYFCASSVDVGGNYNEQFFGPGTRLTVL.

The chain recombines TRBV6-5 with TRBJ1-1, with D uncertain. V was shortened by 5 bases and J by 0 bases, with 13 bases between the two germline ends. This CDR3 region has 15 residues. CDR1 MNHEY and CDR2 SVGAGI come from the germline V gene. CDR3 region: CASSKPTEVNTEAFF. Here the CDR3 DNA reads TGTGCCAGCAGTAAACCTACCGAGGTGAACACTGAAGCTTTCTTT.